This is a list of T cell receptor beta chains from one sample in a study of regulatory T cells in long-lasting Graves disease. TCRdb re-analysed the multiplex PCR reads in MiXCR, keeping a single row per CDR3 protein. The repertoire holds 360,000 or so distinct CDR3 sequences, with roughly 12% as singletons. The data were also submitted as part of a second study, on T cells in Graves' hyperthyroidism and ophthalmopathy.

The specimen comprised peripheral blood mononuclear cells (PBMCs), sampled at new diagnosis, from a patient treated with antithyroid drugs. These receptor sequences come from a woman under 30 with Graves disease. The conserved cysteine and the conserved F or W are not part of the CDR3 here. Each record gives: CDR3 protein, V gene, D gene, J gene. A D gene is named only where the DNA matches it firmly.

CDR3 protein: ASSNSEANEQF
V gene: TRBV11-2
D gene: .
J gene: TRBJ2-1

CDR3 protein: ASSPTFRTGHNEQF
V gene: TRBV5-5
D gene: TRBD1
J gene: TRBJ2-1

CDR3 protein: ASSERRYQETQY
V gene: TRBV6-1
D gene: .
J gene: TRBJ2-5

CDR3 protein: ASSQARDTNTGELF
V gene: TRBV4-2
D gene: .
J gene: TRBJ2-2

CDR3 protein: ASSEFRTGGSEAF
V gene: TRBV10-1
D gene: TRBD1
J gene: TRBJ1-1

CDR3 protein: ASSLTGTGGPGELF
V gene: TRBV7-3
D gene: TRBD1
J gene: TRBJ2-2

CDR3 protein: AYPRTGQGPDTEAF
V gene: TRBV7-9
D gene: .
J gene: TRBJ1-1

CDR3 protein: AISPNRTGDYGYT
V gene: TRBV10-3
D gene: TRBD1
J gene: TRBJ1-2

CDR3 protein: NARHIARISDNEQF
V gene: TRBV20-1
D gene: .
J gene: TRBJ2-1

CDR3 protein: ASSPLIMPGELF
V gene: TRBV9
D gene: .
J gene: TRBJ2-2

CDR3 protein: ASSDSANTEAF
V gene: TRBV6-4
D gene: .
J gene: TRBJ1-1

CDR3 protein: ASSQAGPPYTEAF
V gene: TRBV28
D gene: .
J gene: TRBJ1-1

CDR3 protein: SAQGLAGNRNEQF
V gene: TRBV20-1
D gene: TRBD2
J gene: TRBJ2-1

CDR3 protein: ASNRKGQGTLGGYT
V gene: TRBV27
D gene: TRBD1
J gene: TRBJ1-2

CDR3 protein: AISEPGELF
V gene: TRBV10-3
D gene: .
J gene: TRBJ2-2

CDR3 protein: ASSLGERGGRNEQF
V gene: TRBV7-8
D gene: TRBD2
J gene: TRBJ2-1

CDR3 protein: SVTGTDQETQY
V gene: TRBV29-1
D gene: TRBD1
J gene: TRBJ2-5